This record concerns one T cell receptor beta chain sequence. No antigen is known for it. Deletions cut 4 bases from V and 4 bases from J, with 17 bases between. CDR3 length: 16 amino acids. Per germline, CDR1 SGHTA and CDR2 FQGNSA. The sample comes from a study of PD-L1 blockade in urothelial cancer. At the level of the study: Males with bladder-origin urothelial cancer made up about 85% of the roughly 29 patients.

The time point: peripheral blood 6 weeks after treatment start. General observations from the study: Durable-benefit patients expanded tumor-associated blood clones more at 3 weeks.

In each PCR, synthetic TCR analog templates were spiked in. The repertoire was sequenced with immunoSEQ multiplex PCR; TCRdb's copy has only in-frame clones and lacks some. The sample lists 25,000 to 35,000 clones; around three quarters were seen once. V gene TRBV7-2 combines with J gene TRBJ1-3, with D possibly being TRBD1 (5 bases). This TCR was recovered from a man between 70 and 80 years old with urothelial cancer. The sample here was PBMCs, taken around atezolizumab (anti-PD-L1) treatment. The CDR3 spells CASSSPGGGKGNTIYF. In DNA, the CDR3 is TGTGCCAGCAGCTCCCCCGGGGGAGGGAAAGGAAACACCATATATTTT. Together with reference TRBV7-2 and TRBJ1-3, the CDR3 gives the full variable domain: GAGVSQSPSNKVTEKGKDVELRCDPISGHTALYWYRQSLGQGLEFLIYFQGNSAPDKSGLPSDRFSAERTGGSVSTLTIQRTQQEDSAVYLCASSSPGGGKGNTIYFGEGSWLTVV.